This T cell receptor beta chain was recorded in a study of blood T cell repertoires in COVID-19. Overall study: Sample material is recorded as cDNA or gDNA derived from T cells, B-cell-depleted T cells, or PBMCs.

The data were produced by immunoSEQ multiplex PCR, yet TCRdb's version contains in-frame clones alone and is incomplete. The repertoire consists of roughly 280,000 clones, with about 90% occurring once and the leading ten covering 1.5% to 2%. The V gene's germline CDR1 is SQVTM and CDR2 ANQGSEA. The germline V and J ends were trimmed by 6 bases and 2 bases, with 23 bases remaining between them. The CDR3 is made up of 16 amino acids. This clonotype was obtained from a woman aged 60 to 75 who had recovered from COVID-19. This chain links TRBV29-1 with TRBJ2-7; tentatively, D is TRBD2 (6 bases). Sequenced: PBMCs or T cells enriched from blood (not recorded which). CDR3 protein: CSVLHLRSGETYEQYF. The CDR3 nucleotides read TGCAGCGTCCTACACCTTAGGTCGGGGGAAACCTACGAGCAGTACTTC.